One and the same sample provided the 5 T cell receptor beta chains below, sequenced in a study of identical twins. One entry per CDR3 protein, called by TCRdb with MiXCR from the 5' RACE reads. The table includes approximately 150,000 distinct CDR3 sequences, under 4.5% detected once. Material: memory T cells sorted from blood. The receptor set was obtained from a man between 18 and 35 years old in good health.

This clonotype was recorded at least ten times. The genes are TRBV20-1 and TRBJ2-2; D perhaps matches TRBD2 (6 bases). This CDR3 spans 15 amino acids. CDR1 and CDR2 from the germline V gene are DFQATT and SNEGSKA (reference sequence). V was clipped by 3 bases and J by 2 bases, with 13 bases between them. In DNA, the CDR3 is TGCAGTGCTAGGAGTTGGGGGGTAAACACCGGGGAGCTGTTTTTT. This sequence encodes CSARSWGVNTGELFF.

This clonotype was counted once. CDR3 sequence (DNA): TGTGCCAGCAGCCAAGTAGCTAGCGGAGCCTCCTACGAGCAGTACTTC. Translation gives CASSQVASGASYEQYF. The chain recombines TRBV4-2 with TRBJ2-7; TRBD2 matches 7 bases. The CDR3 is made up of 16 amino acids. Germline values: CDR1 LGHNA, CDR2 YNFKEQ. J gave up 0 bases and V 1 base, and 6 bases lay outside the gene matches.

This clonotype was observed at least ten times. The genes are TRBV5-1 and TRBJ2-5; D is undetermined. V was cut by 1 base and J by 2 bases, with 12 bases left in between. Germline loops: CDR1 SGHRS, CDR2 YFSETQ. The CDR3 is 15 amino acids. The CDR3 region is CASSLLNDLQETQYF. CDR3 bases: TGCGCCAGCAGCTTGCTCAACGACCTTCAAGAGACCCAGTACTTC.

Many counts were recorded for this clonotype. The chain has TRBV3-1 and TRBJ1-5, with D maybe TRBD1 (5 bases). Trimming removed 2 bases from V and 4 bases from J, with 12 bases in between. This CDR3 spans 15 amino acids. The germline V gene has CDR1 LGHDT and CDR2 YNNKEL (reference sequence). The CDR3 bases are TGTGCCAGCAGCCAAACCCGGGGGGGGAATCAGCCCCAGCATTTT. This sequence encodes CASSQTRGGNQPQHF.

This clonotype was observed many times. J is TRBJ1-1 and V is TRBV20-1, with 10 bases identical to TRBD1. The germline CDR1 and CDR2 sequences are DFQATT and SNEGSKA (reference sequence). CDR3 length: 14 residues. V dropped 6 bases and J dropped 1; count of bases not matched to a gene: 5. CDR3 nucleotide sequence: TGCAGTGCAAGACAGGGGGCAACGAACACTGAAGCTTTCTTT. This codes for CSARQGATNTEAFF.